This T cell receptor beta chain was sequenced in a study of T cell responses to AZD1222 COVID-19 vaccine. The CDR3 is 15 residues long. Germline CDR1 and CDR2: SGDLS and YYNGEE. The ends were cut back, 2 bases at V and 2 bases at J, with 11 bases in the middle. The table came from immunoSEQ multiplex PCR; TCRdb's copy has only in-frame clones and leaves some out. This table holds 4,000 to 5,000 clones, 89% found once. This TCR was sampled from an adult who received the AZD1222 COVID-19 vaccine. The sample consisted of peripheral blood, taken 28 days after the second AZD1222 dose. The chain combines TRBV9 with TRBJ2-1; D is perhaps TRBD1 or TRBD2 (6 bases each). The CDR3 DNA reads TGTGCCAGCAGCGTCCGAGGGGGGACCTACAATGAGCAGTTCTTC. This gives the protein CASSVRGGTYNEQFF.